The sample holds one count of the clone carrying this TCR beta chain. These data are taken from a study of shared clonotypes between healthy human individuals. The table came from immunoSEQ multiplex PCR; TCRdb's copy has only in-frame clones and leaves some out. The table shows 950,000 to 1,200,000 clones, with around 77% occurring only once. The sample consisted of memory CD4+ T cells from PBMCs. Subset denoted: CD45RA-negative fraction. The source of this sequence is a man aged 18 to 30 in good health. Some clones in this sample may be carry-over from other donors' samples.

CDR3: CASSPRDPLFDTEAFF. CDR3 in DNA: TGTGCCAGCAGCCCCCGGGACCCCCTGTTCGACACTGAAGCTTTCTTT. This chain connects TRBV14 to TRBJ1-1, with a tentative D call TRBD1 (5 bases). The CDR3 runs to 16 residues. Germline CDR1 and CDR2: SGHDN and FVKESK. The V and J ends lost 4 bases and 3 bases respectively, with 18 bases between them.